This T cell receptor (beta chain) was recorded in a study of blood T cell repertoires in COVID-19. Study background: Samples of COVID-19 (acute and convalescent) were obtained from the United States, Italy and Spain. In each case, the material was cDNA or gDNA derived from T cells, B-cell-depleted T cells, or PBMCs.

CDR1 is LNHNV, CDR2 YYDKDF, per germline (reference sequence). The trim removed 0 bases at V and 4 bases at J, leaving 1 base unmatched. This CDR3 contains 14 residues. The authors' processing: Amplification from reference gene primers served as the basis for estimated nucleated cell counts. TCRdb keeps only in-frame clones here, not all; method: immunoSEQ multiplex PCR. Clone size and the V and J calls come from that table; the DNA yielded D and trimming. The table lists 150,000 to 200,000 clones, about 79% of them singletons. This clonotype originated in a woman between 65 and 79 years old with acute or convalescent COVID-19. The chain uses TRBV15 and TRBJ2-7; 9 bases match TRBD1. Material: peripheral blood. The CDR3 reads CATSREGQGYEQYF. The CDR3 DNA follows: TGTGCCACCAGCAGAGAGGGACAGGGTTACGAGCAGTACTTC.